One TCR beta chain is described in this entry. The target of this receptor is not known. No base quality values were provided; no much bigger clone lies one nucleotide off. Library preparation employed the immunoSEQ multiplex PCR assay. TCRdb mirrors the immuneACCESS table, restricted to in-frame sequences. Some clones are absent from its copies; in checked studies, under half trace to an unresolved V gene, and the reason for the others is unknown. For this sample the table gives 15,000 to 25,000 clones, of which 80% to 90% were detected only once. The ten largest clones represent about 7.5% of the sample. This record comes from a study of T cell changes during pregnancy in multiple sclerosis (dated by TCRdb to about 2019). About the full investigation: Changes in the T cell repertoire over the course of pregnancy were examined in this study in women with multiple sclerosis.

V is reduced by 7 bases and J by 1 base, leaving a spacing of 16 bases between them. Looking up the germline V gene yields CDR1 SGHTA and CDR2 FQGTGA. The CDR3 measures 15 amino acids from cysteine to phenylalanine. The DNA shown is the 45-base CDR3, in frame from base 1. The input for sequencing was CD8+ T cells from peripheral blood mononuclear cells, taken in the second trimester of pregnancy. The sequence was collected from a female donor in good health, enrolled as a control in a pregnancy study. The chain is made from TRBV7-3 and TRBJ2-5; a tentative D match to TRBD2 spans 6 bases. The sequenced DNA: TGTGCCAGCATAAGGTGGGCGGGGCTCCAAGAGACCCAGTACTTC. Its amino acids are CASIRWAGLQETQYF.